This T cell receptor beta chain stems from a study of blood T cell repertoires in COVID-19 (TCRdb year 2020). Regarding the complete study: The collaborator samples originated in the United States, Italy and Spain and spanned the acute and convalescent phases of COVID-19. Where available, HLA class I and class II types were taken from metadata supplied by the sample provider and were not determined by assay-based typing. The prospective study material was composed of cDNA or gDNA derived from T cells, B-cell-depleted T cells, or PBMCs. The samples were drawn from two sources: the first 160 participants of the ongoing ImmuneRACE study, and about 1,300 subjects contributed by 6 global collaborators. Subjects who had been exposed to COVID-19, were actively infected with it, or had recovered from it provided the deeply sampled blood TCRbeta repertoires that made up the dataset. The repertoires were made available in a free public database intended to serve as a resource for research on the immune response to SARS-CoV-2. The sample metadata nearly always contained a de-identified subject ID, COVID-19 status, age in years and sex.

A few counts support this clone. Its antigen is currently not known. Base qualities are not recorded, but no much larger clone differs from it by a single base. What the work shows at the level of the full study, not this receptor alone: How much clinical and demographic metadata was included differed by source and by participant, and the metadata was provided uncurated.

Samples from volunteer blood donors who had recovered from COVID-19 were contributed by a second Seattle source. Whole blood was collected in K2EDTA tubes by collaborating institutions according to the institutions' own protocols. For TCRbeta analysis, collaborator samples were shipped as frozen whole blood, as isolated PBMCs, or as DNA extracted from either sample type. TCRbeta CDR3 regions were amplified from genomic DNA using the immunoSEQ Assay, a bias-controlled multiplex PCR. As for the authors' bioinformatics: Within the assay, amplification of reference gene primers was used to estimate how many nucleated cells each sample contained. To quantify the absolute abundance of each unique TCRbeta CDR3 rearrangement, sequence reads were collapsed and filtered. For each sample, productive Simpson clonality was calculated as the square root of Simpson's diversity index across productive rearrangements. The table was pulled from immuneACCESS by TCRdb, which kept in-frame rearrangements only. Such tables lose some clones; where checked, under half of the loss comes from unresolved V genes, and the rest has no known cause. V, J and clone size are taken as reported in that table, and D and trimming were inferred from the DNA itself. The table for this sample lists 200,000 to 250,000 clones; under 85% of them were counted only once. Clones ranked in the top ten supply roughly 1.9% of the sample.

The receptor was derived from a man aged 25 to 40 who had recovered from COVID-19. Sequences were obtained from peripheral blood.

Here the CDR3 is given as CASSQGAIGSPLHF. At the DNA level, the sequence is TGTGCCAGCAGCCAGGGGGCAATCGGCTCACCCCTCCACTTT. The chain uses TRBV3-1 (or the pseudogene TRBV3-2) and TRBJ1-6; TRBD1 is possibly the D segment (6 matching bases). CDR1 is given as LGHDT and CDR2 as YNNKEL, both from the germline V gene (reference sequence). The CDR3, from cysteine to phenylalanine, totals 14 residues. The read is trimmed to its CDR3 DNA, 42 bases read in frame from base 1. Between the V and J ends, shortened by 3 bases and 10 bases respectively, the junction contains 13 bases.